Each of the 10 T cell receptor beta chains below was sequenced from the same sample in a study of technical replicates of blood from four donors. Repertoires were generated with immunoSEQ multiplex PCR, while TCRdb's copy carries only in-frame clones and drops some. The repertoire holds around 80,000 clones, with just over 90% as singletons. The source material was T cells isolated from PBMCs. The origin of the receptors is a human donor in good health.

V usage is TRBV5-1 and J usage is TRBJ1-1, with a weak D call TRBD1 (6 bases). V was cut by 1 base and J by 2 bases, with 12 bases left in between. CDR1 is SGHRS and CDR2 is YFSETQ in the germline V gene. The CDR3 length is 15 residues. The DNA for the CDR3 is TGCGCCAGCAGCTTGCACAGGGAGACAAACACTGAAGCTTTCTTT. It is translated as CASSLHRETNTEAFF. The full variable domain, with the rest looked up from reference TRBV5-1 and TRBJ1-1, is KAGVTQTPRYLIKTRGQQVTLSCSPISGHRSVSWYQQTPGQGLQFLFEYFSETQRNKGNFPGRFSGRQFSNSRSEMNVSTLELGDSALYLCASSLHRETNTEAFFGQGTRLTVV.

J is TRBJ2-1 and V is TRBV7-6; D not certain. The germline gives CDR1 SGHVS, CDR2 FNYEAQ. V was pared by 5 bases and J by 9 bases, with 11 bases between. The CDR3 consists of 12 residues. CDR3 coding DNA: TGTGCCAGCAGCCCCTTTGTATCTGAGCAGTTCTTC. It yields the protein CASSPFVSEQFF. Drawing the rest from reference TRBV7-6 and TRBJ2-1, the complete variable domain is GAGVSQSPRYKVTKRGQDVALRCDPISGHVSLYWYRQALGQGPEFLTYFNYEAQQDKSGLPNDRFSAERPEGSISTLTIQRTEQRDSAMYRCASSPFVSEQFFGPGTRLTVL.

This chain joins TRBV27 and TRBJ1-2, with D possibly being TRBD1 (5 bases). Trimming cost V 6 bases and J 4 bases, with 15 bases left between them. CDR1 and CDR2 from the germline V gene are MNHEY and SMNVEV (reference sequence). The CDR3 length is 14 residues. The CDR3 nucleotides are TGTGCCAGCAGACCAACAGGCGGGGCCTATGGCTACACCTTC. Encoded protein: CASRPTGGAYGYTF.

The gene calls are TRBV27 and TRBJ1-1; possible D gene TRBD1, 5 bases. Per germline, CDR1 MNHEY and CDR2 SMNVEV (reference sequence). Trimming removed 2 bases from V and 2 bases from J, with 9 bases in between. This CDR3 region has 14 residues. The CDR3 protein is CASSLSRANTEAFF. CDR3 nucleotides: TGTGCCAGCAGTTTAAGCAGGGCAAACACTGAAGCTTTCTTT.

CDR3 bases: TGTGCCAGCTCACCACTGAGCGGGGGCTTAAGAGAGCAGTACTTC. Encoded protein: CASSPLSGGLREQYF. J is TRBJ2-7 and V is TRBV18; the match to TRBD2 covers 8 bases. The CDR3 contains 15 residues. V shed 1 base and J 7 bases; nucleotides not matched to a gene: 9. CDR1 and CDR2 from the germline V gene are KGHSH and LQKENI. The full variable domain, with the rest looked up from reference TRBV18 and TRBJ2-7, is NAGVMQNPRHLVRRRGQEARLRCSPMKGHSHVYWYRQLPEEGLKFMVYLQKENIIDESGMPKERFSAEFPKEGPSILRIQQVVRGDSAAYFCASSPLSGGLREQYFGPGTRLTVT.

A single count supports this clone. The chain employs TRBV4-1 and TRBJ2-7; a weak D match, TRBD1 (6 bases). The CDR3 spans 13 residues. CDR1 and CDR2 (germline): MGHRA, YSYEKL. V shed 3 bases and J shed 3 bases, with 9 bases lying between them. As DNA, the CDR3 is TGCGCCAGCAGCCAGAAACAGGGCTACGAGCAGTACTTC. Protein product: CASSQKQGYEQYF.

V gene TRBV9 combines with J gene TRBJ1-6; D perhaps matches TRBD1 (6 bases). V lost 0 bases and J 10 bases, leaving 14 bases between the germline ends. Germline V gene data show CDR1 as SGDLS and CDR2 as YYNGEE. The CDR3 is made up of 15 amino acids. The CDR3 sequence: CASSVAGTGSSPLHF. The CDR3, as DNA: TGTGCCAGCAGCGTAGCTGGAACAGGGTCCTCACCCCTCCACTTT.

The chain uses TRBV12-5 and TRBJ2-5; 13 nucleotides agree with TRBD2. The germline V gene has CDR1 LGHNT and CDR2 FRNRAP. CDR3 length equals 17 residues. The trim removed 4 bases at V and 4 bases at J, leaving 9 bases unmatched. The CDR3 spells CASGWGTSGKGVETQYF. DNA for the CDR3: TGTGCTAGTGGTTGGGGGACTAGCGGGAAAGGGGTAGAGACCCAGTACTTC.

This clone was seen a handful of times. The chain employs TRBV27 and TRBJ2-2; the match to TRBD1 covers 8 bases. J was trimmed by 4 bases and V by 5 bases; bases with no gene match: 9. The CDR3 spans 16 residues. Germline-derived CDR1 and CDR2 are MNHEY and SMNVEV (reference sequence). This CDR3 reads CASSPTGGSVTGELFF. The CDR3 DNA is TGTGCCAGCAGTCCCACAGGGGGTTCAGTCACCGGGGAGCTGTTTTTT.

The rearrangement uses TRBV28 and TRBJ2-7, with D tentatively TRBD1 (6 bases). CDR3 length equals 13 residues. Germline assignment: CDR1 MDHEN and CDR2 SYDVKM. The germline V and J ends were trimmed by 7 bases and 2 bases, with 12 bases remaining between them. This CDR3 reads CASTVGAPYEQYF. The CDR3 nucleotides are TGTGCCAGCACAGTGGGGGCTCCCTACGAGCAGTACTTC.